These 6 T cell receptor beta chains share one sample of origin, sequenced in a study of CD8+ T cells in alopecia areata. Reverse transcription of extracted RNA yielded cDNA, which provided the sequencing template. Sequencing was performed with immunoSEQ multiplex PCR; in TCRdb, only in-frame clones are kept and a portion is missing. The table lists hundreds of thousands of clones, roughly 57% of them singletons. The sequencing here drew on CD4+ T cells sorted from blood, taken at week 0. These receptors were obtained from a human donor with alopecia areata.

V and J are TRBV27 and TRBJ1-2; D is uncertain. The CDR3 consists of 14 residues. Germline V gene sequence: CDR1 MNHEY, CDR2 SMNVEV (reference sequence). V lost 5 bases and J lost 4, with 14 bases in between. This CDR3 reads CASSTTREGYGYTF. In nucleotides, the CDR3 is TGTGCCAGCAGTACGACGAGAGAGGGCTATGGCTACACCTTC.

J is TRBJ1-5 and V is TRBV30; D perhaps matches TRBD1 (6 bases). The CDR3 spans 15 residues. V lost 0 bases to trimming and J lost 3 bases, with 12 bases between them. CDR1 GTSNPN and CDR2 SVGIG come from the germline V gene (reference sequence). The DNA for the CDR3 is TGTGCCTGGAGTGTGGGCAGGGGAGCCAATCAGCCCCAGCATTTT. Translating gives CAWSVGRGANQPQHF.

This clone appeared a single time. This chain uses TRBV5-1 with TRBJ2-3, with D unresolved. V was pared by 5 bases and J by 4 bases, with 8 bases between. There are 12 residues in the CDR3. Looked up from germline, CDR1 is SGHRS and CDR2 is YFSETQ. The CDR3 DNA reads TGCGCCAGCAGTGAAGGGTCAGATACGCAGTATTTT. It yields the protein CASSEGSDTQYF.

This chain uses TRBV15 with TRBJ2-1, with 8 nucleotides matching TRBD2. With 6 bases clipped from V and 7 bases from J, the junction kept 8 bases outside the gene matches. CDR1 and CDR2 (germline): LNHNV, YYDKDF (reference sequence). This CDR3 is built from 14 residues. The chain's CDR3 is CATREREKRNEQFF. CDR3 coding DNA: TGTGCCACCAGGGAGCGGGAGAAGAGGAATGAGCAGTTCTTC.

The CDR3 DNA reads as TGTGCCAGCAGCTCCCGGACCGTATCAGTCTACGAGCAGTACTTC. The encoded protein is CASSSRTVSVYEQYF. V and J are TRBV7-2 and TRBJ2-7; no reliable D call. The CDR3 runs to 15 residues. The V gene lost 4 bases and the J gene lost 3 bases, with 16 bases spanning the gap. From germline, CDR1 is SGHTA and CDR2 FQGNSA.

V usage is TRBV30 and J usage is TRBJ2-2; D not resolved. Germline CDR1 reads GTSNPN; CDR2 reads SVGIG (reference sequence). CDR3 size: 13 residues. The germline V and J ends were trimmed by 0 bases and 5 bases, with 7 bases remaining between them. The CDR3 DNA is TGTGCCTGGAGTGTCTCGGCGACCGGGGAGCTGTTTTTT. Protein: CAWSVSATGELFF.